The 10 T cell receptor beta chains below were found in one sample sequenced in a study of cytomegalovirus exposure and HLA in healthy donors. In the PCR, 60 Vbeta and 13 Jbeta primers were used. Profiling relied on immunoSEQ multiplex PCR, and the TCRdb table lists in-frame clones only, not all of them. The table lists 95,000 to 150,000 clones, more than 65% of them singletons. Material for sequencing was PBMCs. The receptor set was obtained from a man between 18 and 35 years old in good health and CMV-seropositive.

In DNA form, the CDR3 reads TGTGCCAGCAGCTTATATCGACAGGGGGTAAGGACTGAAGCTTTCTTT. It specifies CASSLYRQGVRTEAFF. This chain uses TRBV7-9 with TRBJ1-1, with 9 bases matching TRBD1. The J segment lost 5 bases and the V segment lost 2 bases, leaving 9 bases of the junction unmatched. The V gene's germline CDR1 is SEHNR and CDR2 FQNEAQ (reference sequence). There are 16 residues in the CDR3.

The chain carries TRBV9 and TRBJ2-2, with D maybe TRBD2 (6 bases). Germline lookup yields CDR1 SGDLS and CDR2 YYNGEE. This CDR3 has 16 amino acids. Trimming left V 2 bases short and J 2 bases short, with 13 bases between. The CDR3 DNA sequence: TGTGCCAGCAGCGTCTATGGCGGGATAAACACCGGGGAGCTGTTTTTT. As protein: CASSVYGGINTGELFF.

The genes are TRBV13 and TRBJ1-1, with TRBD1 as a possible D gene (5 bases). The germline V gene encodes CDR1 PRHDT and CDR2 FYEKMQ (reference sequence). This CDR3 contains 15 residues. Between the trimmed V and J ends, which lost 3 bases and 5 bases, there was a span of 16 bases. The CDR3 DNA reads TGTGCCAGCAGCTTGGGTGGGGCCCCGAGGACTGAAGCTTTCTTT. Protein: CASSLGGAPRTEAFF.

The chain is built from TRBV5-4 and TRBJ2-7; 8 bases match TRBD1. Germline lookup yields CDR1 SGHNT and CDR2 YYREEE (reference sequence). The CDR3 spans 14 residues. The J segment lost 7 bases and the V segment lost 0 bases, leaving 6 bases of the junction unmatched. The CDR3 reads CASSLGQGTSEQYF. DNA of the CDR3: TGTGCCAGCAGCTTGGGACAGGGGACCTCGGAGCAGTACTTC.

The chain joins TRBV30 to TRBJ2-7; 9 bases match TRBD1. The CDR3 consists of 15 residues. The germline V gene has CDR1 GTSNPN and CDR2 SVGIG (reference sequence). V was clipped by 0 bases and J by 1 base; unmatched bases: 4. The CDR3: CAWSVPGQGSYEQYF. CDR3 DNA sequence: TGTGCCTGGAGTGTACCGGGACAGGGATCCTACGAGCAGTACTTC.

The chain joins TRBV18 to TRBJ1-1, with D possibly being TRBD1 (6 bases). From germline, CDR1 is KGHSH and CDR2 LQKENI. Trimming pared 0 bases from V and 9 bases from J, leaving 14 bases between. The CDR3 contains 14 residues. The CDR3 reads CASSPPGGHGQAFF. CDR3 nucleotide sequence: TGTGCCAGCTCACCACCGGGGGGGCATGGTCAAGCTTTCTTT. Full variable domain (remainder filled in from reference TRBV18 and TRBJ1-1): NAGVMQNPRHLVRRRGQEARLRCSPMKGHSHVYWYRQLPEEGLKFMVYLQKENIIDESGMPKERFSAEFPKEGPSILRIQQVVRGDSAAYFCASSPPGGHGQAFFGQGTRLTVV.

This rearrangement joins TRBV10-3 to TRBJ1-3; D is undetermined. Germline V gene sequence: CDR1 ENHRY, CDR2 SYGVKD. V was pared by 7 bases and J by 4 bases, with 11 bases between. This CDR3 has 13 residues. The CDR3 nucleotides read TGTGCCATCACGTCCGGGATCGGAAACACCATATATTTT. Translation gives CAITSGIGNTIYF.

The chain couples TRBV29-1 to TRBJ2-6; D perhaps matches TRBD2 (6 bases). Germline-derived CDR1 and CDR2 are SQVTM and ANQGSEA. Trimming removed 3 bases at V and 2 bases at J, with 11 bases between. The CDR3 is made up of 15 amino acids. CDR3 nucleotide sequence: TGCAGCGTTGAGATGGGAGGAACTGGGGCCAACGTCCTGACTTTC. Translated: CSVEMGGTGANVLTF.

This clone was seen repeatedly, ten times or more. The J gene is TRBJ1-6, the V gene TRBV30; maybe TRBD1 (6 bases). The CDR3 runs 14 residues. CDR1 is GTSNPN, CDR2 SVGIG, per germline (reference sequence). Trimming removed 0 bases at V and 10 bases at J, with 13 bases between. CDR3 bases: TGTGCCTGGAGTGTAAACAGGGAGAAGTCACCCCTCCACTTT. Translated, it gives CAWSVNREKSPLHF.

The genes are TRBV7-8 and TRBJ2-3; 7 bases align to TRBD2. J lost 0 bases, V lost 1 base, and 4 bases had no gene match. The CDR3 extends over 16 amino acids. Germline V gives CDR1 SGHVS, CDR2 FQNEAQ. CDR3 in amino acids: CASSLVWRGSTDTQYF. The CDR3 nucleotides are TGTGCCAGCAGCTTAGTTTGGCGGGGGAGCACAGATACGCAGTATTTT.